This T cell receptor beta chain appears in the sequencing data of a study of early T cells in non-severe SARS-CoV-2 infection. This CDR3 comprises 16 residues. Germline V CDR1 and CDR2: SGHNT, YYREEE (reference sequence). After removal of 0 bases from V and 7 bases from J, the junction contained 8 bases not matched to a gene. TCRdb reprocessed the 5' RACE reads via MiXCR and lists one record per CDR3 protein. This sample carries over 45,000 distinct CDR3 sequences, around 7% of them seen once, and the ten largest clones take 5.5% to 6%. This receptor was obtained from an adult who was a healthcare worker with PCR-confirmed SARS-CoV-2 infection or an uninfected control (not recorded which). This rearrangement joins TRBV5-4 to TRBJ2-1; 9 positions agree with TRBD2. The sample was whole blood, taken at baseline. CDR3 nucleotide sequence: TGTGCCAGCAGCTTGGAGCGCGCGGGGGGGCCAAATGAGCAGTTCTTC. Translated, it gives CASSLERAGGPNEQFF.